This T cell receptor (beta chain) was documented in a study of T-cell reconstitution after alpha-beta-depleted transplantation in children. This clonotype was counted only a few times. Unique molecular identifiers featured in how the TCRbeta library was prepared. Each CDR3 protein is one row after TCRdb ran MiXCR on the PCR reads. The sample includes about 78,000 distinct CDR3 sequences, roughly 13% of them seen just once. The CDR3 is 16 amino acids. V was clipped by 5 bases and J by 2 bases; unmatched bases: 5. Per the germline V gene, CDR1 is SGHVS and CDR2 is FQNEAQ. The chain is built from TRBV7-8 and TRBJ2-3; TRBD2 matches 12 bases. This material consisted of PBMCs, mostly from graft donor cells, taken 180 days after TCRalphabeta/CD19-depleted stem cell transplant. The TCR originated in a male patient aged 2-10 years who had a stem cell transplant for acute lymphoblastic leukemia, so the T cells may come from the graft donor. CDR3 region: CASSMLAGGPTDTQYF. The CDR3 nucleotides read TGTGCCAGCAGCATGCTAGCGGGGGGGCCCACAGATACGCAGTATTTT.